Sequencing of this T cell receptor (beta chain) was carried out in a study of blood T cell repertoires in COVID-19. For the study at large: There were acute and convalescent COVID-19 samples, and they came from the United States, Italy and Spain. T cells, B-cell-depleted T cells, or PBMCs supplied cDNA or gDNA.

Methods used by the authors: Estimation of nucleated cell counts was performed using reference gene primer amplification. Clones were sequenced by immunoSEQ multiplex PCR, and TCRdb holds only the in-frame ones, with some missing. V and J calls and clone size are copied from that table; D and trimming were computed from the DNA. The sample gives roughly 160,000 clones, 88% of which show up once; about 26% is in the top ten. Unmatched junction bases numbered 8, after V lost 5 bases and J lost 8 bases. CDR1 is KGHSH, CDR2 LQKENI, per germline. The CDR3 is made up of 13 amino acids. The chain couples TRBV18 to TRBJ1-1, with TRBD1 matching over 7 bases. Sequencing was performed on peripheral blood. The TCR comes from a man aged 55 to 70 with acute or convalescent COVID-19. CDR3 sequence: CASSDRVTTEAFF. CDR3 DNA sequence: TGTGCCAGCTCAGACAGGGTAACGACCGAAGCTTTCTTT.